Given below is one T cell receptor beta chain in context. The study enrolled healthy HIV-negative adults without recent acute infections or vaccinations as donors. This record comes from a study of shared clonotypes between healthy human individuals. Deletions cut 2 bases from V and 4 bases from J, with 14 bases between. CDR1 SGHDN and CDR2 FVKESK come from the germline V gene. This CDR3 region has 15 residues. The repertoire was sequenced with immunoSEQ multiplex PCR; TCRdb's copy has only in-frame clones and lacks some. The sample has around 2.3 million clones, around 95% seen once; the top ten hold roughly 0.13%.

This TCR derives from a young man in good health. Material: naive CD4+ T cells sorted from blood. The sample's subset: CD45RA+ positively selected. The chain uses TRBV14 and TRBJ1-1; tentatively, D is TRBD1 (5 bases). The CDR3 coding sequence is TGTGCCAGCAGCCAACGGGGGGTCGCGATCACTGAAGCTTTCTTT. It codes for CASSQRGVAITEAFF. The variable domain in full, completed from reference TRBV14 and TRBJ1-1, reads EAGVTQFPSHSVIEKGQTVTLRCDPISGHDNLYWYRRVMGKEIKFLLHFVKESKQDESGMPNNRFLAERTGGTYSTLKVQPAELEDSGVYFCASSQRGVAITEAFFGQGTRLTVV.